A selection of T cell receptor beta chains follows, all from one sample in a study of immune evolution from preneoplasia to lung adenocarcinoma. Data came from immunoSEQ multiplex PCR; TCRdb stores just in-frame clones and leaves some out. The repertoire includes roughly 7,800 clones, roughly 83% of them detected once, and around 2.7% sits in the top ten. Sequencing was carried out using FFPE minimally invasive lung adenocarcinoma tissue. These receptors were obtained from a person aged 65 to 85 with lung adenocarcinoma. CDR3s include the opening cysteine and the closing phenylalanine or tryptophan. D genes are given only for firm matches.

d_gene: .; v_gene: TRBV5-1; j_gene: TRBJ2-3; CDR3aa: CASSFFHSADTQYF
d_gene: .; v_gene: TRBV7-2; j_gene: TRBJ2-2; CDR3aa: CASSPQTGELFF
d_gene: .; v_gene: TRBV6-1; j_gene: TRBJ1-5; CDR3aa: CASRRDTYNQPQHF
d_gene: TRBD2; v_gene: TRBV4-1; j_gene: TRBJ2-3; CDR3aa: CASSQEISSAGGPDTQYF
d_gene: TRBD1; v_gene: TRBV28; j_gene: TRBJ1-5; CDR3aa: CASSLTGDNQPQHF
d_gene: .; v_gene: TRBV6-5; j_gene: TRBJ2-7; CDR3aa: CASSLKQGRQYF
d_gene: TRBD1; v_gene: TRBV28; j_gene: TRBJ2-5; CDR3aa: CASSFQLDSDRGDATQYF
d_gene: .; v_gene: TRBV9; j_gene: TRBJ2-5; CDR3aa: CASSVVGGQRETQYF
d_gene: TRBD2; v_gene: TRBV2; j_gene: TRBJ2-1; CDR3aa: CASSEGSGIRNEQFF
d_gene: TRBD2; v_gene: TRBV9; j_gene: TRBJ2-2; CDR3aa: CASSAYGLAGGYGELFF
d_gene: TRBD1; v_gene: TRBV6-5; j_gene: TRBJ1-5; CDR3aa: CASSQTGGGNQPQHF
d_gene: .; v_gene: TRBV7-3; j_gene: TRBJ2-1; CDR3aa: CASSPLGINNEQFF
d_gene: TRBD2; v_gene: TRBV9; j_gene: TRBJ2-7; CDR3aa: CASSASGTSVEQYF
d_gene: .; v_gene: TRBV5-4; j_gene: TRBJ2-2; CDR3aa: CASSQDPRITGELFF
d_gene: .; v_gene: TRBV5-1; j_gene: TRBJ2-3; CDR3aa: CASSSGLSTDTQYF
d_gene: .; v_gene: TRBV6-5; j_gene: TRBJ1-6; CDR3aa: CASSYSWGGNSPLHF